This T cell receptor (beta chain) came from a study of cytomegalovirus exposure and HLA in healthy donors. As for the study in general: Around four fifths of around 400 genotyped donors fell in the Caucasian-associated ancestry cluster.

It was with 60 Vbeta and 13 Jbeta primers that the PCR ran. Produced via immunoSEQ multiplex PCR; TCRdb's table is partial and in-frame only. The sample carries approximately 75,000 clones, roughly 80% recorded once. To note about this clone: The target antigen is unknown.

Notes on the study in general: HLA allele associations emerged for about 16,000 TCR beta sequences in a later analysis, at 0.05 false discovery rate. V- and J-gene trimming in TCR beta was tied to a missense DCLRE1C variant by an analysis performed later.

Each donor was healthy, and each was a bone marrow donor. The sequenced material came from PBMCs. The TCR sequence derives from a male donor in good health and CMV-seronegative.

CDR3: CASSPLATNQSSYEQYF. CDR3 nucleotide sequence: TGTGCCAGCAGCCCATTAGCAACCAACCAGAGCTCCTACGAGCAGTACTTC. The chain uses TRBV16 and TRBJ2-7; D not certain. CDR3 length: 17 residues. Germline CDR1 is KGHSY and CDR2 is FQNENV. V lost 4 bases to trimming and J lost 0 bases, with 19 bases between them.